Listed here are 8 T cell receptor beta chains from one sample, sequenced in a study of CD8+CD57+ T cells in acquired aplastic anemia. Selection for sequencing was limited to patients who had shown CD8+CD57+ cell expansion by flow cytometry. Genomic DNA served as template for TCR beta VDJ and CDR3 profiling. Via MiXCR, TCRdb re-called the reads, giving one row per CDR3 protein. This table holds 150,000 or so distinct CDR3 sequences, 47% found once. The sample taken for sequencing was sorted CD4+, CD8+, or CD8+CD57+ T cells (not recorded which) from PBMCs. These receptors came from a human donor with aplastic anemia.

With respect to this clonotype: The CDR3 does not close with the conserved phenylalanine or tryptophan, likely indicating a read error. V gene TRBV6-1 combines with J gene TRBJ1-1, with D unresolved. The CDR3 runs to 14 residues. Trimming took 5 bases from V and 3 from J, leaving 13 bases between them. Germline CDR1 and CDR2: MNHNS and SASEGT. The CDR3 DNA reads TGTGCCAGCAGTCCCTATTACGGGGACACTGAAGCTTTCTTG. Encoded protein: CASSPYYGDTEAFL.

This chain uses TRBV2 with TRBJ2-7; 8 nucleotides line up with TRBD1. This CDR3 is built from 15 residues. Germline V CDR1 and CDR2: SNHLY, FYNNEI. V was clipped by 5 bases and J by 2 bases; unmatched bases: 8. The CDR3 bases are TGTGCCAGCAGTTACACTCGACAGGGGACCTACGAGCAGTACTTC. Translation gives CASSYTRQGTYEQYF.

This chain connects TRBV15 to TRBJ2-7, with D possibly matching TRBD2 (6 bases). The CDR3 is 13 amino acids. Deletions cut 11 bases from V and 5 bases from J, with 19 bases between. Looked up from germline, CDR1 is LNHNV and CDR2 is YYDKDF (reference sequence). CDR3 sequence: CAAESLASHEQYF. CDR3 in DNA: TGTGCCGCCGAGTCCCTAGCGAGCCACGAGCAGTACTTC. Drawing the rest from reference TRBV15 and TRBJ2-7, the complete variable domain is DAMVIQNPRYQVTQFGKPVTLSCSQTLNHNVMYWYQQKSSQAPKLLFHYYDKDFNNEADTPDNFQSRRPNTSFCFLDIRSPGLGDTAMYLCAAESLASHEQYFGPGTRLTVT.

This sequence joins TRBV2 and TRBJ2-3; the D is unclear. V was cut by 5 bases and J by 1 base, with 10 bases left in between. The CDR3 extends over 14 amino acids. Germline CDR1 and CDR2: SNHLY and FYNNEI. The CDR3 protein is CASSRLRGTDTQYF. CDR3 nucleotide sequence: TGTGCCAGCAGTAGGCTGCGCGGCACAGATACGCAGTATTTT.

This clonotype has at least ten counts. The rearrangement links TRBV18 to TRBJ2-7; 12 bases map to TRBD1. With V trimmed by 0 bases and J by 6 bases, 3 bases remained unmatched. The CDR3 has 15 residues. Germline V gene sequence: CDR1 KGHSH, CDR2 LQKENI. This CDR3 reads CASSPPGTGGGEQYF. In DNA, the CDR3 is TGTGCCAGCTCACCACCCGGGACAGGGGGCGGCGAGCAGTACTTC.

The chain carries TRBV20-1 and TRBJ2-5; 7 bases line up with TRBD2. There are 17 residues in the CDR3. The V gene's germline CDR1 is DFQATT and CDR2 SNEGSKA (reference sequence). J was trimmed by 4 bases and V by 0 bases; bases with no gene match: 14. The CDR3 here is CSARDPGSGRRGETQYF. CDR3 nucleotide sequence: TGCAGTGCTAGAGATCCTGGTAGCGGGCGGAGAGGAGAGACCCAGTACTTC.

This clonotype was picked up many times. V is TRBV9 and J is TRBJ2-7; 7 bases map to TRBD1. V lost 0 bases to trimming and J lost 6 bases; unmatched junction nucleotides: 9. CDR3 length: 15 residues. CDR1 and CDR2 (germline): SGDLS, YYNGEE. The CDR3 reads CASSVGLGGSLEQYF. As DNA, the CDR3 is TGTGCCAGCAGCGTAGGATTAGGGGGCTCTCTCGAGCAGTACTTC.

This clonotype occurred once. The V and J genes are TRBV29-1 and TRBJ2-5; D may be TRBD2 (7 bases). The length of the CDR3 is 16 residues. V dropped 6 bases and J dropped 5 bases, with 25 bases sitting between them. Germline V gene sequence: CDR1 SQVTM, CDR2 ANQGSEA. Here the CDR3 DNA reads TGCAGCGTCAGAGATCTCCGGGGGGCTTTCCTGGAGACCCAGTACTTC. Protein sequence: CSVRDLRGAFLETQYF.